The 20 T cell receptor beta chains listed next were all sequenced from one sample in a study of blood T cell repertoires in COVID-19. Profiling relied on immunoSEQ multiplex PCR, and the TCRdb table lists in-frame clones only, not all of them. Of about 150,000 clones listed, 85% were seen once; the top ten hold roughly 6.2%. The material sequenced was PBMCs or T cells enriched from blood (not recorded which). The receptors come from a woman aged 40 to 49 who had recovered from COVID-19.

The V and J genes are TRBV6-4 and TRBJ1-5; the D is unclear. Per germline, CDR1 MRHNA and CDR2 SNTAGT. This CDR3 spans 14 amino acids. Trimming removed 2 bases from V and 9 bases from J, with 14 bases in between. CDR3 nucleotides: TGTGCCAGCAGTGACGAAGTTTCCTCCGGGCCCCAGCATTTT. Translation gives CASSDEVSSGPQHF.

This chain connects TRBV2 to TRBJ2-7, with TRBD1 matching over 10 bases. Germline values: CDR1 SNHLY, CDR2 FYNNEI. The CDR3 contains 14 residues. V lost 6 bases to trimming and J lost 2 bases; unmatched junction nucleotides: 4. The CDR3 reads CASSAGTGAYEQYF. Here the CDR3 DNA reads TGTGCCAGCAGCGCCGGGACAGGGGCCTACGAGCAGTACTTC.

V is TRBV6-5 and J is TRBJ2-7; D gene uncertain. Trimming left V 8 bases short and J 0 bases short, with 8 bases between. Germline lookup yields CDR1 MNHEY and CDR2 SVGAGI. The CDR3 contains 12 residues. Here the CDR3 DNA reads TGTGCCAGCCTCGCTAGCTCCTACGAGCAGTACTTC. Translating it yields CASLASSYEQYF.

The rearrangement links TRBV5-6 to TRBJ2-6; 8 bases match TRBD1. Germline trimming cut 3 bases from V and 0 bases from J; bases unmatched to any gene: 5. This CDR3 comprises 17 residues. CDR1 SGHDT and CDR2 YYEEEE come from the germline V gene. Here the CDR3 reads CASSSGQESSGANVLTF. CDR3 DNA sequence: TGTGCCAGCAGCTCGGGACAGGAGAGCTCTGGGGCCAACGTCCTGACTTTC.

The chain carries TRBV24-1 and TRBJ2-3, with D possibly matching TRBD1 (5 bases). Germline V gene sequence: CDR1 KGHDR, CDR2 SFDVKD. V was clipped by 3 bases and J by 2 bases, with 8 bases between them. The CDR3 runs to 14 residues. DNA of the CDR3: TGTGCCACCAGTGATACGACAGACACAGATACGCAGTATTTT. This sequence encodes CATSDTTDTDTQYF.

This clone occurred once. The chain links TRBV2 to TRBJ2-6; a possible D gene is TRBD2 (6 bases). The V end was cut by 6 bases, the J end by 0 bases, with 18 bases between. Germline V gene data show CDR1 as SNHLY and CDR2 as FYNNEI. The CDR3 consists of 18 residues. CDR3 sequence (DNA): TGTGCCAGCAGCCCCCTGGAGGTGGACTACTCTGGGGCCAACGTCCTGACTTTC. This translates into CASSPLEVDYSGANVLTF.

The CDR3 DNA reads TGTGCCTGGACGCCGGGGGGATTAGTTAATGAGCAGTTCTTC. Amino acid sequence: CAWTPGGLVNEQFF. The rearrangement joins TRBV30 to TRBJ2-1; 7 bases fit TRBD2. J was trimmed by 7 bases and V by 4 bases; bases with no gene match: 10. The CDR3 is made up of 14 amino acids. Germline CDR1 reads GTSNPN; CDR2 reads SVGIG (reference sequence).

The CDR3 here is CASSQASKGAEIEQYF. In DNA form, the CDR3 reads TGTGCCAGCAGCCAAGCAAGCAAGGGGGCGGAAATCGAGCAGTACTTC. The V gene is TRBV3-1 (or the pseudogene TRBV3-2), the J gene TRBJ2-7; TRBD1 agrees at 7 bases. V trimming: 1 base; J trimming: 6 bases; junction bases outside the gene matches: 12. The germline CDR1 and CDR2 sequences are LGHDT and YNNKEL (reference sequence). CDR3 size: 16 residues.

V and J are TRBV19 and TRBJ2-1; D is uncertain. CDR3 length: 13 residues. CDR1 and CDR2 from the germline V gene are LNHDA and SQIVND (reference sequence). The V end lost 1 base, the J end lost 5 bases, and 6 bases lay between the germline ends. The CDR3 region has the DNA TGTGCCAGTAGTATAGGGCTGGACAATGAGCAGTTCTTC. It yields the protein CASSIGLDNEQFF. The entire variable domain, with the rest obtained from reference TRBV19 and TRBJ2-1, is as follows: DGGITQSPKYLFRKEGQNVTLSCEQNLNHDAMYWYRQDPGQGLRLIYYSQIVNDFQKGDIAEGYSVSREKKESFPLTVTSAQKNPTAFYLCASSIGLDNEQFFGPGTRLTVL.

The chain uses TRBV11-3 and TRBJ1-1; TRBD1 aligns across 7 bases. Germline trimming cut 5 bases from V and 5 bases from J; bases unmatched to any gene: 11. Germline CDR1 and CDR2: SGHNT and YENEEA. CDR3 size: 15 residues. The DNA for the CDR3 is TGTGCCAGCAGCGACCGCGGAGGGGGCGAGACTGAAGCTTTCTTT. Translating it yields CASSDRGGGETEAFF.

This chain connects TRBV3-1 (or the pseudogene TRBV3-2) to TRBJ2-7; D might be TRBD2 (5 bases). Trimming shortened V by 6 bases and J by 1 base, and 16 bases separated the two germline ends. Per the germline V gene, CDR1 is LGHDT and CDR2 is YNNKEL (reference sequence). The CDR3 sequence is 15 residues long. DNA of the CDR3: TGTGCCAGCAGTCCCGACTATACCCATTCCTACGAGCAGTACTTC. This translates into CASSPDYTHSYEQYF.

The chain links TRBV11-1 to TRBJ2-3; D is unresolved. The CDR3 length is 14 residues. V lost 1 base and J lost 2, with 7 bases in between. Germline-derived CDR1 and CDR2 are SGHAT and FQDESV (reference sequence). The CDR3 here is CASSLVLYTDTQYF. CDR3 in DNA: TGTGCCAGCAGCTTAGTTCTATACACAGATACGCAGTATTTT.

V gene TRBV12-3 or TRBV12-4 combines with J gene TRBJ1-2; tentatively, D is TRBD1 (5 bases). The ends were cut back, 6 bases at V and 7 bases at J, with 15 bases in the middle. CDR3 length: 13 residues. CDR3 protein: CASSPEGLAGYTF. As DNA, the CDR3 is TGTGCCAGCAGCCCAGAGGGACTAGCTGGCTACACCTTC.

The sample holds a few counts of this clone. The chain recombines TRBV6-1 with TRBJ2-7, with 10 bases identical to TRBD2. Germline loops: CDR1 MNHNS, CDR2 SASEGT. This CDR3 comprises 15 residues. V shed 3 bases, J shed 2 bases, and the junction held 4 bases outside the gene matches. The chain's CDR3 is CASSDRLAGAYEQYF. CDR3 nucleotides: TGTGCCAGCAGTGATAGGCTAGCGGGAGCCTACGAGCAGTACTTC.

The rearrangement uses TRBV4-1 and TRBJ2-3; the match to TRBD2 covers 13 bases. The CDR3 spans 17 residues. V shed 3 bases, J shed 7 bases, and the junction held 10 bases outside the gene matches. The V gene's germline CDR1 is MGHRA and CDR2 YSYEKL. DNA of the CDR3: TGCGCCAGCAGCCAGGGACTAGCGGGACCCGGCAGGAATACGCAGTATTTT. Its protein product is CASSQGLAGPGRNTQYF.

The V and J genes are TRBV6-6 and TRBJ1-2; weak D call: TRBD1 (6 bases). There are 15 residues in the CDR3. CDR1 is MNHNY and CDR2 is SVGAGI in the germline V gene (reference sequence). Trimming pared 4 bases from V and 4 bases from J, leaving 16 bases between. The CDR3 bases are TGTGCCAGCAGTTCCGAACAGGGTATAGCCTATGGCTACACCTTC. Residues: CASSSEQGIAYGYTF.

This chain connects TRBV6-5 to TRBJ1-3; D is ambiguous. Between the trimmed V and J ends, which lost 3 bases and 0 bases, there was a span of 6 bases. This CDR3 spans 14 amino acids. The germline V gene has CDR1 MNHEY and CDR2 SVGAGI. The CDR3 region has the DNA TGTGCCAGCAGTTATAGAGTCTCTGGAAACACCATATATTTT. Translating gives CASSYRVSGNTIYF.

V usage is TRBV9 and J usage is TRBJ2-7; 7 bases fit TRBD1. The CDR3 runs to 14 residues. The J segment lost 0 bases and the V segment lost 3 bases, leaving 3 bases of the junction unmatched. The germline V gene encodes CDR1 SGDLS and CDR2 YYNGEE. The CDR3 bases are TGTGCCAGCAGCGGGTGGGACAGCTCCTACGAGCAGTACTTC. This translates into CASSGWDSSYEQYF. The variable domain in full, completed from reference TRBV9 and TRBJ2-7, reads DSGVTQTPKHLITATGQRVTLRCSPRSGDLSVYWYQQSLDQGLQFLIQYYNGEERAKGNILERFSAQQFPDLHSELNLSSLELGDSALYFCASSGWDSSYEQYFGPGTRLTVT.

The chain couples TRBV5-1 to TRBJ1-6, with D perhaps matching TRBD1 (6 bases). V lost 4 bases and J lost 9, with 17 bases in between. The CDR3 is 15 amino acids. Germline CDR1 SGHRS, CDR2 YFSETQ. The DNA of the CDR3 is TGCGCCAGCAGCCCGGGACACGGGGAGAGTTCACCCCTCCACTTT. This encodes CASSPGHGESSPLHF.

The chain carries TRBV15 and TRBJ2-3; D perhaps matches TRBD2 (7 bases). The CDR3 spans 15 residues. CDR1 is LNHNV, CDR2 YYDKDF, per germline (reference sequence). V lost 1 base and J 6 bases, leaving 14 bases between the germline ends. CDR3 sequence (DNA): TGTGCCACCAGCAGAGGGGAGGGGGGGCTCGATACGCAGTATTTT. Protein: CATSRGEGGLDTQYF.